This record concerns one T cell receptor (beta chain) sequence. This CDR3 has 15 residues. Germline V gene lookup returns CDR1 SGHKS and CDR2 YYEKEE (reference sequence). With 3 bases removed from V and 2 bases from J, the gap between germline ends came to 14 bases. Study processing details: Reference gene primer amplification yielded estimated nucleated cell counts. The table came from immunoSEQ multiplex PCR; TCRdb's copy has only in-frame clones and leaves some out. D and trimming were read from the DNA, whereas the V and J calls and clone size are those reported in that table. Seen here are about 200,000 clones, about three quarters observed once, and the top ten hold 2.8%. The data originate from a study of blood T cell repertoires in COVID-19. Study summary: The United States, Italy and Spain supplied acute and convalescent COVID-19 samples.

This TCR was recovered from a woman older than 75 with active or convalescent COVID-19. V gene TRBV5-5 combines with J gene TRBJ1-1; a possible D gene is TRBD1 (5 bases). The sequenced material came from peripheral blood. CDR3 protein: CASSWAGGSNTEAFF. The CDR3 DNA is TGTGCCAGCAGCTGGGCGGGGGGTTCTAACACTGAAGCTTTCTTT.